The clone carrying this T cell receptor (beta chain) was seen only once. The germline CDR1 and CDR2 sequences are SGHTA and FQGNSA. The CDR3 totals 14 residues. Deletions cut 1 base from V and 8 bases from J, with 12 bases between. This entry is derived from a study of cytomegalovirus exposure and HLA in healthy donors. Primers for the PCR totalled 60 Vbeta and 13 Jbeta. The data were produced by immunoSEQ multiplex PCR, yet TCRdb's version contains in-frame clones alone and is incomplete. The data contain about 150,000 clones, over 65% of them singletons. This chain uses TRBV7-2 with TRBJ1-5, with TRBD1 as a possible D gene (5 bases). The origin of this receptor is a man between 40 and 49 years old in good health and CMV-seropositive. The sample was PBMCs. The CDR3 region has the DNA TGTGCCAGCAGCTTAGGCGGGACCACGGAGCCCCAGCATTTT. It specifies CASSLGGTTEPQHF. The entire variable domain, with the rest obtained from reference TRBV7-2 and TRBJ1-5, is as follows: GAGVSQSPSNKVTEKGKDVELRCDPISGHTALYWYRQSLGQGLEFLIYFQGNSAPDKSGLPSDRFSAERTGGSVSTLTIQRTQQEDSAVYLCASSLGGTTEPQHFGDGTRLSIL.